One sample yielded the 8 T cell receptor beta chains listed below, sequenced in a study of T cells in Graves' hyperthyroidism and ophthalmopathy. TCR beta CDR3 region amplification was performed from RNA transcripts. During a first-round RT-PCR of the TCR CDR3, the HTBI primer set was used. Using its own MiXCR run on the multiplex PCR reads, TCRdb lists one record per CDR3 protein. The data contain hundreds of thousands of distinct CDR3 sequences, 40% to 55% of them seen just once; the ten biggest clones take up roughly 6.5%. The sample comprised peripheral blood or thyroid tissue (not recorded which). The source is an adult man with Graves' disease, either hyperthyroidism or ophthalmopathy (not recorded which).

On this clonotype itself: No conserved phenylalanine or tryptophan is present at the end of the CDR3, so a read error is the likely explanation. No DNA is shown, since the ends of the CDR3 on it are uncertain; the CDR3 is the one TCRdb lists. V is TRBV2 and J is TRBJ2-6. The CDR3 is 10 residues long, counting both termini. Germline values: CDR1 SNHLY, CDR2 FYNNEI. The CDR3 here is CASSEAGSLL.

CDR3 in DNA: TGTGCCAGCAGTTCCGGGGGAGGCAGTAAAAGCTCTGGGGCCAACGTCCTGACTTTC. Its protein is CASSSGGGSKSSGANVLTF. The V gene is TRBV2, the J gene TRBJ2-6, with a possible D match to TRBD2 (6 bases). V lost 5 bases to trimming and J lost 0 bases, with 20 bases between them. There are 19 residues in the CDR3. The germline V gene encodes CDR1 SNHLY and CDR2 FYNNEI.

This clonotype was seen repeatedly, ten times or more. The rearrangement uses TRBV29-1 and TRBJ2-5; 8 bases are shared with TRBD1. V was pared by 4 bases and J by 5 bases, with 9 bases of the junction left unmatched. The CDR3 consists of 14 residues. Germline CDR1 reads SQVTM; CDR2 reads ANQGSEA. DNA for the CDR3: TGCAGCGTTGTGTTGCAGGGGGCCCGGGAGACCCAGTACTTC. Amino acid sequence: CSVVLQGARETQYF.

Comment on this clonotype: Lacking the conserved final phenylalanine or tryptophan, this CDR3 likely reflects a read error. The rearrangement uses TRBV25-1 and TRBJ1-6; D perhaps matches TRBD1 (5 bases). Per germline, CDR1 MGHDK and CDR2 SYGVNS. The length of the CDR3 is 13 residues. V lost 6 bases and J lost 8, with 11 bases in between. This CDR3 is CASRGRDDSPLHL. The CDR3 DNA follows: TGTGCCAGCAGAGGGCGGGACGATTCACCCCTCCACTTG.

This clonotype has only a few counts. The V and J genes are TRBV10-3 and TRBJ1-1, with TRBD1 matching 8 bases. The V gene end was trimmed by 10 bases and the J gene end by 1 base; junction bases not matched to a gene: 5. The CDR3 extends over 13 amino acids. In germline, CDR1 is ENHRY, CDR2 SYGVKD. The CDR3 DNA reads TGTGCCACCACTACAGGGGGGAACACTGAAGCTTTCTTT. Encoded protein: CATTTGGNTEAFF.

The rearrangement uses TRBV5-1 and TRBJ2-3; 11 bases match TRBD2. The DNA end lines up better with TRBJ2-1; the J call may be wrong. The CDR3 is 15 amino acids. The germline gives CDR1 SGHRS, CDR2 YFSETQ. CDR3 DNA sequence: TGCGCCAGCAGCTTGTTAGCGGGAGGGGGCAATGAGCAGTTCTTC. As protein: CASSLLAGGGNEQFF.

This clonotype was detected a few times. This sequence joins TRBV20-1 and TRBJ2-7; D not certain. The CDR3 has 11 amino acids. CDR1 DFQATT and CDR2 SNEGSKA come from the germline V gene (reference sequence). Trimming left V 5 bases short and J 2 bases short, with 7 bases between. The CDR3 spells CSAPEAYEQYF. The CDR3 DNA sequence: TGCAGTGCTCCGGAAGCCTACGAGCAGTACTTC.

This chain links TRBV20-1 with TRBJ1-4; perhaps TRBD1 as D (6 bases). Germline V lookup: CDR1 DFQATT, CDR2 SNEGSKA (reference sequence). V was clipped by 1 base and J by 15 bases, with 18 bases between them. This CDR3 spans 13 amino acids. CDR3 bases: TGCAGTGCTAGAGTAGCGGGGGGCGGGGAGGTGTTTTTT. Translating gives CSARVAGGGEVFF.